This is a list of T cell receptor beta chains from one sample in a study of T cells in Graves' hyperthyroidism and ophthalmopathy. TCRdb independently ran MiXCR on the multiplex PCR reads; one entry per CDR3 protein. The sample includes approximately 530,000 distinct CDR3 sequences, 16% of them seen just once. Sequencing was done on a sample of blood. These receptors were taken from a young woman with Graves' hyperthyroidism. CDR3s include the opening cysteine and the closing phenylalanine or tryptophan. The order of the fields is V gene, J gene, clone size, D gene, CDR3 protein, CDR3 DNA. D genes are given only for firm matches. Size is stated for part of the rows, as once, few or many counts, or as a class when the clone is expanded.

V gene: TRBV5-8; J gene: TRBJ1-1; clone size: many; D gene: TRBD1; CDR3 protein: CASRRTGVNTEAFF; CDR3 DNA: TGTGCCAGCAGACGTACAGGGGTGAACACTGAAGCTTTCTTT
V gene: TRBV30; J gene: TRBJ2-7; clone size: few; D gene: TRBD1; CDR3 protein: CAWSSGQGMSYEQYF; CDR3 DNA: TGTGCCTGGAGTTCAGGACAGGGAATGTCCTACGAGCAGTACTTC
V gene: TRBV12-3/TRBV12-4; J gene: TRBJ1-5; clone size: NA; D gene: NA; CDR3 protein: CASTSGQKWNQPQHF; CDR3 DNA: TGTGCCAGCACTAGTGGACAGAAATGGAATCAGCCCCAGCATTTT
V gene: TRBV2; J gene: TRBJ2-2; clone size: many; D gene: TRBD2; CDR3 protein: CARREGWSNTGELFF; CDR3 DNA: TGTGCCAGACGGGAGGGATGGTCGAACACCGGGGAGCTGTTTTTT
V gene: TRBV20-1; J gene: TRBJ2-7; clone size: NA; D gene: TRBD2; CDR3 protein: CSASRGTSGPLGERYF; CDR3 DNA: TGCAGTGCTAGTCGTGGGACTAGCGGTCCTCTGGGTGAGCGGTACTTC
V gene: TRBV11-3; J gene: TRBJ1-1; clone size: few; D gene: NA; CDR3 protein: CASSLQQGGVAFF; CDR3 DNA: TGTGCCAGCAGCTTACAGCAGGGCGGGGTAGCTTTCTTT
V gene: TRBV15; J gene: TRBJ2-3; clone size: NA; D gene: NA; CDR3 protein: CATSKSQGRRADTQYF; CDR3 DNA: TGTGCCACCAGCAAAAGCCAGGGACGGCGGGCAGATACGCAGTATTTT
V gene: TRBV19; J gene: TRBJ1-3; clone size: few; D gene: NA; CDR3 protein: CASSVRSSGNTIYF; CDR3 DNA: TGTGCCAGTAGTGTCCGGAGCTCTGGAAACACCATATATTTT
V gene: TRBV20-1; J gene: TRBJ2-5; clone size: NA; D gene: NA; CDR3 protein: CSARPGQETQYF; CDR3 DNA: TGCAGTGCTCGCCCCGGGCAAGAGACCCAGTACTTC
V gene: TRBV20-1; J gene: TRBJ2-1; clone size: NA; D gene: TRBD2; CDR3 protein: CSESSGYNEQFF; CDR3 DNA: TGCAGTGAGTCTAGCGGTTACAATGAGCAGTTCTTC
V gene: TRBV5-1; J gene: TRBJ1-2; clone size: many; D gene: NA; CDR3 protein: CASSWARDNDNYGYTF; CDR3 DNA: TGCGCCAGCAGCTGGGCCCGGGACAATGATAACTATGGCTACACCTTC
V gene: TRBV18; J gene: TRBJ2-3; clone size: few; D gene: TRBD2; CDR3 protein: CASSPPLRGGTDTQYF; CDR3 DNA: TGTGCCAGCTCACCACCGCTGCGGGGGGGCACAGATACGCAGTATTTT
V gene: TRBV28; J gene: TRBJ2-2; clone size: few; D gene: NA; CDR3 protein: CASSFEGASVNTGELFF; CDR3 DNA: TGTGCCAGCAGTTTTGAGGGCGCGAGTGTGAACACCGGGGAGCTGTTTTTT
V gene: TRBV12-3/TRBV12-4; J gene: TRBJ1-5; clone size: many; D gene: TRBD1; CDR3 protein: CASSTGDRIDQPQHF; CDR3 DNA: TGTGCCAGCAGTACGGGGGACAGGATCGATCAGCCCCAGCATTTT
V gene: TRBV12-3/TRBV12-4; J gene: TRBJ2-3; clone size: many; D gene: TRBD2; CDR3 protein: CASRRAGGPDTQYF; CDR3 DNA: TGTGCCAGCAGACGGGCGGGAGGGCCTGATACGCAGTATTTT
V gene: TRBV12-3/TRBV12-4; J gene: TRBJ2-1; clone size: NA; D gene: TRBD2; CDR3 protein: CASSSISGNSYNEQFF; CDR3 DNA: TGTGCCAGCAGTTCCATTAGCGGGAACTCCTACAATGAGCAGTTCTTC
V gene: TRBV29-1; J gene: TRBJ1-4; clone size: few; D gene: TRBD1; CDR3 protein: CSVEVQGGGEKLFF; CDR3 DNA: TGCAGCGTTGAAGTACAGGGGGGCGGTGAAAAACTGTTTTTT
V gene: TRBV6-1; J gene: TRBJ2-1; clone size: NA; D gene: TRBD2; CDR3 protein: CASSAGTSGSGEQFF; CDR3 DNA: TGTGCCAGCAGTGCCGGGACTAGCGGGAGTGGCGAGCAGTTCTTC
V gene: TRBV15; J gene: TRBJ1-4; clone size: few; D gene: NA; CDR3 protein: CATSRDPMGGGEKLFF; CDR3 DNA: TGTGCCACCAGCAGAGATCCCATGGGCGGGGGTGAAAAACTGTTTTTT
V gene: TRBV7-8; J gene: TRBJ2-5; clone size: many; D gene: NA; CDR3 protein: CASSLVDSGGGETQYF; CDR3 DNA: TGTGCCAGCAGCTTAGTAGACTCGGGCGGGGGCGAGACCCAGTACTTC
V gene: TRBV27; J gene: TRBJ2-5; clone size: many; D gene: TRBD1; CDR3 protein: CASSLVTGSETQYF; CDR3 DNA: TGTGCCAGCAGTTTAGTGACAGGGTCAGAGACCCAGTACTTC
V gene: TRBV20-1; J gene: TRBJ1-5; clone size: many; D gene: TRBD1; CDR3 protein: CSALTGYSNQPQHF; CDR3 DNA: TGCAGTGCCTTGACAGGGTATAGCAATCAGCCCCAGCATTTT
V gene: TRBV2; J gene: TRBJ2-1; clone size: many; D gene: TRBD2; CDR3 protein: CASISQREVGYNEQFF; CDR3 DNA: TGTGCCAGCATCAGTCAGCGGGAGGTGGGGTACAATGAGCAGTTCTTC
V gene: TRBV20-1; J gene: TRBJ1-1; clone size: many; D gene: NA; CDR3 protein: CSASQGTNTEAFF; CDR3 DNA: TGCAGTGCTAGTCAGGGGACGAACACTGAAGCTTTCTTT
V gene: TRBV5-1; J gene: TRBJ2-3; clone size: NA; D gene: TRBD2; CDR3 protein: CASSPPRAGDTDTQYF; CDR3 DNA: TGCGCCAGCAGCCCCCCTCGGGCGGGGGACACAGATACGCAGTATTTT
V gene: TRBV5-1; J gene: TRBJ1-5; clone size: few; D gene: NA; CDR3 protein: CASSLMGHLKNQPQHF; CDR3 DNA: TGCGCCAGCAGCCTAATGGGACACTTAAAAAATCAGCCCCAGCATTTT
V gene: TRBV10-3; J gene: TRBJ2-3; clone size: few; D gene: NA; CDR3 protein: CAIFPNPSGADTQYF; CDR3 DNA: TGTGCCATCTTCCCGAACCCGAGCGGCGCAGATACGCAGTATTTT
V gene: TRBV6-1; J gene: TRBJ1-5; clone size: many; D gene: TRBD1; CDR3 protein: CASRDRGDRQPQHF; CDR3 DNA: TGTGCCAGCAGGGACAGGGGAGATCGCCAGCCCCAGCATTTT
V gene: TRBV12-3/TRBV12-4; J gene: TRBJ2-3; clone size: many; D gene: NA; CDR3 protein: CASSFVGGISTDTQYF; CDR3 DNA: TGTGCCAGCAGTTTTGTCGGCGGGATTAGCACAGATACGCAGTATTTT
V gene: TRBV4-3; J gene: TRBJ2-7; clone size: many; D gene: NA; CDR3 protein: CASSQATGREQYF; CDR3 DNA: TGCGCCAGCAGCCAAGCTACAGGGAGGGAGCAGTACTTC
V gene: TRBV28; J gene: TRBJ2-3; clone size: NA; D gene: NA; CDR3 protein: CASSAAGSDLTDTQYF; CDR3 DNA: TGTGCCAGCAGTGCGGCGGGTTCTGACCTCACAGATACGCAGTATTTT
V gene: TRBV12-3/TRBV12-4; J gene: TRBJ2-4; clone size: NA; D gene: NA; CDR3 protein: CASREGGALKNIQYF; CDR3 DNA: TGTGCCAGCAGAGAAGGAGGGGCCCTAAAAAACATTCAGTACTTC
V gene: TRBV7-9; J gene: TRBJ2-5; clone size: many; D gene: NA; CDR3 protein: CASSSWVQETQYF; CDR3 DNA: TGTGCCAGCAGCTCTTGGGTACAAGAGACCCAGTACTTC
V gene: TRBV24-1; J gene: TRBJ2-6; clone size: few; D gene: NA; CDR3 protein: CATSDPVKSSSGANVLTF; CDR3 DNA: TGTGCCACCAGTGACCCTGTTAAGTCAAGCTCTGGGGCCAACGTCCTGACTTTC
V gene: TRBV20-1; J gene: TRBJ2-7; clone size: few; D gene: NA; CDR3 protein: CSALFTRAGTYEQYF; CDR3 DNA: TGCAGTGCCCTCTTCACCCGGGCTGGTACCTACGAGCAGTACTTC
V gene: TRBV27; J gene: TRBJ2-6; clone size: NA; D gene: TRBD1; CDR3 protein: CASSLGQASGANVLTF; CDR3 DNA: TGTGCCAGCAGTTTGGGACAGGCCTCTGGGGCCAACGTCCTGACTTTC
V gene: TRBV6-1; J gene: TRBJ2-1; clone size: NA; D gene: NA; CDR3 protein: CASSDRNWGETHNEQFF; CDR3 DNA: TGTGCCAGCAGTGATAGAAATTGGGGGGAGACCCACAATGAGCAGTTCTTC
V gene: TRBV19; J gene: TRBJ1-5; clone size: few; D gene: NA; CDR3 protein: CASSMFKKSNQPQHF; CDR3 DNA: TGTGCCAGTAGTATGTTTAAGAAGAGCAATCAGCCCCAGCATTTT
V gene: TRBV15; J gene: TRBJ2-1; clone size: many; D gene: NA; CDR3 protein: CATSRDLELNEQFF; CDR3 DNA: TGTGCCACCAGCAGAGATCTGGAGCTGAATGAGCAGTTCTTC
V gene: TRBV28; J gene: TRBJ2-2; clone size: many; D gene: TRBD2; CDR3 protein: CASSSLAGSNTGELFF; CDR3 DNA: TGTGCCAGCAGTTCATTAGCGGGATCGAACACCGGGGAGCTGTTTTTT
V gene: TRBV2; J gene: TRBJ1-5; clone size: many; D gene: NA; CDR3 protein: CASNIGGALSYQPQHF; CDR3 DNA: TGTGCCAGCAATATAGGGGGGGCCCTGAGCTATCAGCCCCAGCATTTT
V gene: TRBV24-1; J gene: TRBJ1-5; clone size: many; D gene: TRBD1; CDR3 protein: CATSDPGQNQPQHF; CDR3 DNA: TGTGCCACCAGTGACCCGGGACAGAATCAGCCCCAGCATTTT
V gene: TRBV27; J gene: TRBJ2-5; clone size: few; D gene: NA; CDR3 protein: CASSFVPLTFQETQYF; CDR3 DNA: TGTGCCAGCAGTTTCGTTCCGCTCACCTTTCAAGAGACCCAGTACTTC
V gene: TRBV11-2; J gene: TRBJ2-5; clone size: NA; D gene: TRBD2; CDR3 protein: CASSRRPRLAGGGETQYF; CDR3 DNA: TGTGCCAGCAGCCGTAGGCCCCGACTAGCGGGGGGGGGAGAGACCCAGTACTTC
V gene: TRBV12-3/TRBV12-4; J gene: TRBJ1-4; clone size: NA; D gene: NA; CDR3 protein: CASSFQIYEKLFF; CDR3 DNA: TGTGCCAGCAGTTTTCAGATTTATGAAAAACTGTTTTTT
V gene: TRBV9; J gene: TRBJ2-5; clone size: many; D gene: TRBD2; CDR3 protein: CASSVTSGGGRETQYF; CDR3 DNA: TGTGCCAGCAGCGTAACTAGCGGGGGGGGCAGAGAGACCCAGTACTTC
V gene: TRBV6-1; J gene: TRBJ2-7; clone size: NA; D gene: TRBD2; CDR3 protein: CASSQRTSGAFPYEQYF; CDR3 DNA: TGTGCCAGCAGTCAGCGGACTAGCGGGGCTTTCCCCTACGAGCAGTACTTC
V gene: TRBV20-1; J gene: TRBJ2-1; clone size: NA; D gene: NA; CDR3 protein: CSASRLTGYNEQFF; CDR3 DNA: TGCAGTGCTAGTAGGCTAACTGGATACAATGAGCAGTTCTTC
V gene: TRBV2; J gene: TRBJ2-1; clone size: many; D gene: TRBD2; CDR3 protein: CASSKTSGSTNEQFF; CDR3 DNA: TGTGCCAGCAGTAAGACTAGCGGGAGTACGAATGAGCAGTTCTTC
V gene: TRBV4-1; J gene: TRBJ2-7; clone size: NA; D gene: NA; CDR3 protein: CASTGFKGEQYF; CDR3 DNA: TGCGCCTCCACAGGGTTTAAAGGCGAGCAGTACTTC
V gene: TRBV11-2; J gene: TRBJ1-2; clone size: NA; D gene: NA; CDR3 protein: CASSRRDLHGYTF; CDR3 DNA: TGTGCCAGCAGCCGAAGAGATCTCCATGGCTACACCTTC
V gene: TRBV2; J gene: TRBJ2-2; clone size: many; D gene: TRBD2; CDR3 protein: CASSKEIAGGTGELFF; CDR3 DNA: TGTGCCAGCAGTAAAGAGATAGCGGGAGGCACCGGGGAGCTGTTTTTT
V gene: TRBV2; J gene: TRBJ1-6; clone size: many; D gene: NA; CDR3 protein: CASRDGSPLGSPLHF; CDR3 DNA: TGTGCCAGCAGAGACGGGTCTCCCCTGGGTTCACCCCTCCACTTT
V gene: TRBV7-3; J gene: TRBJ1-2; clone size: NA; D gene: NA; CDR3 protein: CASSQQGNDGYTF; CDR3 DNA: TGTGCCAGCAGCCAACAGGGTAATGATGGCTACACCTTC
V gene: TRBV9; J gene: TRBJ2-5; clone size: many; D gene: NA; CDR3 protein: CASSARLANQETQYF; CDR3 DNA: TGTGCCAGCAGCGCACGGCTCGCCAACCAAGAGACCCAGTACTTC